Listed below are T cell receptor beta chains from one sample, sequenced in a study of Graves' ophthalmopathy and Graves' hyperthyroidism. TCRdb re-analysed the multiplex PCR reads in MiXCR, keeping a single row per CDR3 protein. The sample yields over a million distinct CDR3 sequences, 35% to 45% seen once. The specimen was peripheral blood or thyroid tissue (not recorded which). These receptors were collected from an adult man with Graves' hyperthyroidism. Each CDR3 is given with its conserved first and last residue. The D gene is left open where the match is weak. The listing skips clone size in some rows; elsewhere it reads once, few, many or a size class.

size: few
D: NA
V: TRBV12-3/TRBV12-4
J: TRBJ2-3
CDR3: CASSFDYDTDTQYF
DNA: TGTGCCAGCAGTTTCGACTACGATACAGATACGCAGTATTTT

size: few
D: NA
V: TRBV19
J: TRBJ2-7
CDR3: CASRQRETYEQYF
DNA: TGTGCCAGTAGGCAACGGGAAACCTACGAGCAGTACTTC

size: NA
D: NA
V: TRBV4-3
J: TRBJ2-7
CDR3: CASSSSVQEYEQYF
DNA: TGCGCCAGCAGCAGTTCGGTACAGGAATATGAGCAGTACTTC

size: NA
D: NA
V: TRBV2
J: TRBJ1-1
CDR3: CASTLDGKNTEAFF
DNA: TGTGCCAGCACCTTAGACGGAAAGAACACTGAAGCTTTCTTT

size: few
D: NA
V: TRBV7-2
J: TRBJ2-3
CDR3: CASSVDPTDTQYF
DNA: TGTGCCAGCAGCGTAGACCCCACAGATACGCAGTATTTT

size: NA
D: NA
V: TRBV19
J: TRBJ1-1
CDR3: CASGSRRGTEAFF
DNA: TGTGCCAGTGGGTCGAGGAGGGGCACTGAAGCTTTCTTT

size: many
D: NA
V: TRBV12-3/TRBV12-4
J: TRBJ2-5
CDR3: CASSSSGTQETQYF
DNA: TGTGCCAGCAGTTCCTCGGGTACACAAGAGACCCAGTACTTC

size: many
D: NA
V: TRBV7-9
J: TRBJ1-3
CDR3: CASSLALGLSGNTIYF
DNA: TGTGCCAGCAGCTTAGCGCTGGGCCTCTCTGGAAACACCATATATTTT

size: NA
D: NA
V: TRBV24-1
J: TRBJ2-7
CDR3: CASSLGQVNEQYF
DNA: TGTGCCAGCAGTTTGGGCCAGGTCAACGAGCAGTACTTC

size: NA
D: NA
V: TRBV10-3
J: TRBJ2-7
CDR3: CAIKGRGRNEQYF
DNA: TGTGCCATCAAGGGCCGGGGTCGGAACGAGCAGTACTTC

size: many
D: TRBD2
V: TRBV20-1
J: TRBJ2-7
CDR3: CSVLSGKSYEQYF
DNA: TGCAGTGTACTTAGCGGGAAGTCGTACGAGCAGTACTTC

size: many
D: NA
V: TRBV15
J: TRBJ1-5
CDR3: CATSTTRGQPQHF
DNA: TGTGCCACCAGCACCACCCGGGGTCAGCCCCAGCATTTT

size: NA
D: NA
V: TRBV29-1
J: TRBJ2-6
CDR3: CSVFTGANVLTF
DNA: TGCAGCGTTTTTACGGGGGCCAACGTCCTGACTTTC

size: NA
D: NA
V: TRBV6-5
J: TRBJ1-6
CDR3: CASSSGELPLHF
DNA: TGTGCCAGCAGTTCAGGGGAATTACCCCTCCACTTT

size: many
D: NA
V: TRBV10-3
J: TRBJ2-7
CDR3: CAISESNPEVPYEQYF
DNA: TGTGCCATCAGTGAGTCGAACCCGGAGGTCCCCTACGAGCAGTACTTC

size: NA
D: NA
V: TRBV2
J: TRBJ2-2
CDR3: CASSDTSGELFF
DNA: TGTGCCAGCAGTGATACTAGCGGGGAGCTGTTTTTT

size: NA
D: NA
V: TRBV7-2
J: TRBJ1-2
CDR3: CASSQLTVSGNTF
DNA: TGTGCCAGCAGCCAATTGACGGTCTCTGGAAACACCTTC

size: NA
D: NA
V: TRBV2
J: TRBJ2-7
CDR3: CASSEVALRGEQYF
DNA: TGTGCCAGCAGTGAGGTGGCCCTCCGGGGCGAGCAGTACTTC

size: NA
D: NA
V: TRBV6-5
J: TRBJ2-7
CDR3: CASRGALNEQYF
DNA: TGTGCCAGCAGGGGGGCCCTGAACGAGCAGTACTTC

size: many
D: TRBD1
V: TRBV29-1
J: TRBJ1-2
CDR3: CSVPRTGKYGYTF
DNA: TGCAGCGTACCCAGGACAGGGAAATATGGCTACACCTTC

size: many
D: TRBD2
V: TRBV20-1
J: TRBJ2-7
CDR3: CSARDARGEGEQYF
DNA: TGCAGTGCTAGAGATGCCCGAGGGGAGGGCGAGCAGTACTTC

size: NA
D: TRBD2
V: TRBV5-6
J: TRBJ2-7
CDR3: CASSEPGGPYEQYF
DNA: TGTGCCAGCAGCGAGCCGGGAGGGCCCTACGAGCAGTACTTC

size: once
D: TRBD1
V: TRBV20-1
J: TRBJ2-7
CDR3: CSANRQGRNEQYF
DNA: TGCAGTGCCAACAGACAGGGTCGGAACGAGCAGTACTTC

size: many
D: TRBD1
V: TRBV12-3/TRBV12-4
J: TRBJ1-5
CDR3: CASSTGAVQPQHF
DNA: TGTGCCAGCAGTACAGGGGCGGTTCAGCCCCAGCATTTT

size: many
D: NA
V: TRBV7-3
J: TRBJ1-1
CDR3: CASSLTSRTRAFF
DNA: TGTGCCAGCAGCTTAACGTCGCGGACAAGGGCTTTCTTT

size: many
D: NA
V: TRBV29-1
J: TRBJ1-1
CDR3: CSVIKTGTEAFF
DNA: TGCAGCGTTATAAAAACAGGGACTGAAGCTTTCTTT

size: many
D: NA
V: TRBV12-3/TRBV12-4
J: TRBJ1-5
CDR3: CASSRQDRPQHF
DNA: TGTGCCAGCAGTCGACAGGATCGGCCCCAGCATTTT

size: NA
D: TRBD1
V: TRBV29-1
J: TRBJ1-1
CDR3: CSVEIQGGGTEAFF
DNA: TGCAGCGTCGAAATACAGGGGGGGGGCACTGAAGCTTTCTTT

size: few
D: TRBD2
V: TRBV6-1
J: TRBJ2-7
CDR3: CASRARLSGDHEQYF
DNA: TGTGCCAGCAGAGCTCGACTTAGCGGGGACCACGAGCAGTACTTC

size: NA
D: NA
V: TRBV6-5
J: TRBJ2-5
CDR3: CASSVRLGNQETQYF
DNA: TGTGCCAGCAGCGTACGTCTAGGGAACCAAGAGACCCAGTACTTC

size: many
D: NA
V: TRBV7-8
J: TRBJ1-3
CDR3: CASSLTPPGNTIYF
DNA: TGTGCCAGCAGCTTAACCCCCCCTGGAAACACCATATATTTT

size: NA
D: TRBD1
V: TRBV12-3/TRBV12-4
J: TRBJ1-5
CDR3: CASSPQPGTGGNNQPQHF
DNA: TGTGCCAGCAGTCCCCAACCCGGGACAGGGGGGAACAATCAGCCCCAGCATTTT

size: NA
D: NA
V: TRBV10-3
J: TRBJ1-2
CDR3: CAIRSYGYTF
DNA: TGTGCCATCAGGTCCTATGGCTACACCTTC

size: NA
D: NA
V: TRBV7-2
J: TRBJ1-4
CDR3: CASSLGSSLAGPEKLFF
DNA: TGTGCCAGCAGCTTAGGGTCGTCACTAGCGGGGCCTGAAAAACTGTTTTTT

size: NA
D: TRBD2
V: TRBV10-1
J: TRBJ2-2
CDR3: CASSESTSGYTGELFF
DNA: TGCGCCAGCAGTGAGTCGACTAGCGGCTACACCGGGGAGCTGTTTTTT

size: many
D: NA
V: TRBV29-1
J: TRBJ2-5
CDR3: CSVSPRYKETQYF
DNA: TGCAGCGTGTCGCCCCGTTATAAAGAGACCCAGTACTTC

size: NA
D: NA
V: TRBV25-1
J: TRBJ2-7
CDR3: CASSEFPRWIWGQYF
DNA: TGTGCCAGCAGTGAATTCCCGAGGTGGATCTGGGGGCAGTACTTC

size: NA
D: TRBD2
V: TRBV19
J: TRBJ2-5
CDR3: CTSSGGGRETQYF
DNA: TGTACCAGTAGTGGGGGGGGTCGAGAGACCCAGTACTTC

size: many
D: NA
V: TRBV7-9
J: TRBJ1-2
CDR3: CASSYETNSDGYTF
DNA: TGTGCCAGCAGCTACGAAACCAATTCTGATGGCTACACCTTC

size: few
D: NA
V: TRBV5-4
J: TRBJ1-2
CDR3: CASSLSGDGNNYGYTF
DNA: TGTGCCAGCAGCTTGAGTGGCGACGGAAATAACTATGGCTACACCTTC

size: NA
D: TRBD1
V: TRBV6-1
J: TRBJ2-7
CDR3: CASSMGQGVREQYF
DNA: TGTGCCAGCAGCATGGGACAGGGGGTTCGCGAGCAGTACTTC

size: NA
D: TRBD1
V: TRBV10-3
J: TRBJ2-7
CDR3: CASSYVAGGFYEQYF
DNA: TGTGCCAGCAGTTACGTCGCAGGGGGCTTCTACGAGCAGTACTTC

size: NA
D: NA
V: TRBV5-8
J: TRBJ1-1
CDR3: CASSLDPFRTEAFF
DNA: TGTGCCAGCAGCTTGGACCCGTTCCGAACTGAAGCTTTCTTT

size: few
D: NA
V: TRBV6-2/TRBV6-3
J: TRBJ1-1
CDR3: CASSENRYTEAFF
DNA: TGTGCCAGCAGCGAGAACCGGTACACTGAAGCTTTCTTT

size: many
D: TRBD1
V: TRBV5-1
J: TRBJ1-2
CDR3: CASSGPDRVYGYTF
DNA: TGCGCCAGCAGCGGTCCGGACAGGGTATATGGCTACACCTTC

size: NA
D: NA
V: TRBV6-5
J: TRBJ1-5
CDR3: CASSYASRFSNQPQHF
DNA: TGTGCCAGCAGTTACGCTAGTCGGTTTAGCAATCAGCCCCAGCATTTT

size: NA
D: NA
V: TRBV30
J: TRBJ1-2
CDR3: CAWTGDERVYYGYTF
DNA: TGTGCCTGGACCGGGGATGAGAGGGTATACTATGGCTACACCTTC

size: many
D: NA
V: TRBV29-1
J: TRBJ1-2
CDR3: CSAGGVSDYGYTF
DNA: TGCAGCGCTGGTGGGGTCTCAGACTATGGCTACACCTTC

size: NA
D: NA
V: TRBV10-2
J: TRBJ1-2
CDR3: CASSEPDSLAGYTF
DNA: TGCGCCAGCAGTGAGCCGGACAGCCTCGCGGGCTACACCTTC

size: many
D: NA
V: TRBV19
J: TRBJ2-2
CDR3: CASNQRANTGELFF
DNA: TGTGCCAGTAATCAGCGGGCGAACACCGGGGAGCTGTTTTTT

size: few
D: TRBD1
V: TRBV27
J: TRBJ2-6
CDR3: CASSPYRTGGASGANVLTF
DNA: TGTGCCAGCAGTCCCTACCGGACAGGGGGAGCCTCTGGGGCCAACGTCCTGACTTTC

size: NA
D: NA
V: TRBV10-3
J: TRBJ1-5
CDR3: CAISEYGGRETQHF
DNA: TGTGCCATCAGTGAATACGGGGGGCGAGAGACCCAGCATTTT

size: NA
D: NA
V: TRBV14
J: TRBJ2-2
CDR3: CASSQLLIANTGELFF
DNA: TGTGCCAGCAGCCAACTTCTCATCGCGAACACCGGGGAGCTGTTTTTT

size: NA
D: NA
V: TRBV10-3
J: TRBJ2-5
CDR3: CAISARRQWEETQYF
DNA: TGTGCCATCAGTGCTAGACGACAGTGGGAGGAGACCCAGTACTTC

size: many
D: TRBD1
V: TRBV12-3/TRBV12-4
J: TRBJ1-2
CDR3: CASSFKGADYGYTF
DNA: TGTGCCAGCAGTTTCAAGGGGGCTGACTATGGCTACACCTTC

size: many
D: TRBD1
V: TRBV20-1
J: TRBJ1-1
CDR3: CSATTGGLYTEAFF
DNA: TGCAGTGCTACTACAGGGGGCCTTTACACTGAAGCTTTCTTT

size: NA
D: NA
V: TRBV10-3
J: TRBJ2-5
CDR3: CAISRLYQETQYF
DNA: TGTGCCATCAGCAGACTTTACCAAGAGACCCAGTACTTC

size: NA
D: TRBD1
V: TRBV5-6
J: TRBJ1-5
CDR3: CASSGWTGGDSNQPQHF
DNA: TGTGCCAGCAGCGGTTGGACAGGGGGGGATAGCAATCAGCCCCAGCATTTT

size: many
D: NA
V: TRBV9
J: TRBJ2-2
CDR3: CASSVRGRPETGELFF
DNA: TGTGCCAGCAGCGTACGAGGCAGGCCCGAAACCGGGGAGCTGTTTTTT